A single sample is the source of the 27 T cell receptor beta chains below, sequenced in a study of OX40 agonist ivuxolimab in advanced cancers. Assay: immunoSEQ multiplex PCR; the TCRdb copy retains only in-frame clones and omits some. Counted here are about 40,000 clones, approximately 81% occurring once; the ten biggest clones make up less than 20%. The material was CD4+ or CD8+ T cells sorted from blood, obtained in a trial of the OX40 agonist ivuxolimab. All receptors derive from an adult with an advanced solid tumor such as melanoma, head and neck, liver or kidney cancer.

The chain recombines TRBV4-3 with TRBJ1-4; D remains unclear. V was pared by 0 bases and J by 5 bases, with 13 bases between. Germline V lookup: CDR1 LGHNA, CDR2 YSLEER. The CDR3 spans 16 residues. CDR3 region: CASSQDPPQRNEKLFF. For the CDR3, the DNA is TGCGCCAGCAGCCAAGACCCGCCCCAGAGGAATGAAAAACTGTTTTTT.

The rearrangement uses TRBV6-6 and TRBJ2-1; D call uncertain. V was cut by 2 bases and J by 10 bases, with 9 bases left in between. This CDR3 comprises 12 residues. Germline loops: CDR1 MNHNY, CDR2 SVGAGI (reference sequence). CDR3 DNA sequence: TGTGCCAGCAGTTACGGGCACGGCGAGCAGTTCTTC. It codes for CASSYGHGEQFF.

This clone was seen once. The chain combines TRBV14 with TRBJ1-3; no firm D call. Trimming left V 1 base short and J 1 base short, with 5 bases between. There are 14 residues in the CDR3. Germline V gene lookup returns CDR1 SGHDN and CDR2 FVKESK. The CDR3 region has the DNA TGTGCCAGCAGCCAAGTGGGGTCTGGAAACACCATATATTTT. It codes for CASSQVGSGNTIYF.

The genes are TRBV6-5 and TRBJ2-5, with D possibly being TRBD2 (6 bases). This CDR3 region has 13 residues. Germline V gene sequence: CDR1 MNHEY, CDR2 SVGAGI. Trimming took 7 bases from V and 3 from J, leaving 12 bases between them. CDR3 sequence: CASNRPGEETQYF. CDR3 coding DNA: TGTGCCAGCAACCGCCCGGGAGAAGAGACCCAGTACTTC.

This chain connects TRBV5-6 to TRBJ1-2; the D gene is possibly TRBD1 (5 bases). The CDR3 has 15 residues. The V gene lost 4 bases and the J gene lost 3 bases, with 16 bases spanning the gap. Germline-derived CDR1 and CDR2 are SGHDT and YYEEEE. CDR3 sequence: CASSRSRRGDYGYTF. In DNA form, the CDR3 reads TGTGCCAGCAGCAGGTCGAGGCGAGGGGACTATGGCTACACCTTC.

This sequence joins TRBV4-1 and TRBJ2-7; 9 bases are shared with TRBD1. The germline V gene encodes CDR1 MGHRA and CDR2 YSYEKL. The trim removed 3 bases at V and 1 base at J, leaving 4 bases unmatched. This CDR3 has 15 amino acids. The CDR3 reads CASSQGQGRSYEQYF. In DNA, the CDR3 is TGCGCCAGCAGCCAGGGACAGGGCCGATCCTACGAGCAGTACTTC.

The J gene is TRBJ2-7, the V gene TRBV12-5; tentative D call: TRBD1 (5 bases). This CDR3 comprises 15 residues. CDR1 and CDR2 from the germline V gene are LGHNT and FRNRAP. Trimming pared 0 bases from V and 3 bases from J, leaving 12 bases between. CDR3 loop: CASGLVGQSGYEQYF. The CDR3 nucleotides read TGTGCTAGTGGTTTGGTAGGACAATCCGGCTACGAGCAGTACTTC.

In DNA form, the CDR3 reads TGTGCCAGCAGCTGGCCCTCAGGGAACCCCTACGAGCAGTACTTC. Amino acids: CASSWPSGNPYEQYF. The V and J genes are TRBV5-6 and TRBJ2-7, with a weak D call TRBD1 (5 bases). CDR3 size: 15 residues. The V gene lost 3 bases and the J gene lost 2 bases, with 15 bases spanning the gap. The germline V gene has CDR1 SGHDT and CDR2 YYEEEE.

The chain has TRBV18 and TRBJ1-2; D is perhaps TRBD1 (6 bases). The V end lost 1 base, the J end lost 5 bases, and 14 bases lay between the germline ends. The germline gives CDR1 KGHSH, CDR2 LQKENI. The CDR3 is made up of 15 amino acids. CDR3 nucleotides: TGTGCCAGCTCACCACGGACAGAGCTAGTTTATGGCTACACCTTC. Its translation: CASSPRTELVYGYTF.

The chain joins TRBV7-3 to TRBJ1-1, with D perhaps TRBD1 (5 bases). In germline, CDR1 is SGHTA, CDR2 FQGTGA. The CDR3 is 14 amino acids. Trimming stripped 4 bases from V and 4 bases from J, with 13 bases between. CDR3 coding DNA: TGTGCCAGCAGCTCGGTGGGGGTTGGCACTGAAGCTTTCTTT. Protein: CASSSVGVGTEAFF.

The rearrangement joins TRBV7-7 to TRBJ1-1; possibly TRBD1 for D (6 bases). Trimming took 5 bases from V and 7 from J, leaving 14 bases between them. The CDR3 is made up of 13 amino acids. Germline CDR1 SSHAT, CDR2 FNYEAQ (reference sequence). CDR3 nucleotide sequence: TGTGCCAGCAGCCCGACTCCGGACAGTGAAGCTTTCTTT. Its translation: CASSPTPDSEAFF.

V usage is TRBV4-2 and J usage is TRBJ2-4, with 8 bases aligning to TRBD2. Germline loops: CDR1 LGHNA, CDR2 YNFKEQ. The ends lost 0 bases at V and 3 bases at J; junction bases unmatched: 7. This CDR3 contains 17 residues. The chain's CDR3 is CASSQEGSGIVKNIQYF. The CDR3 DNA sequence: TGTGCCAGCAGCCAAGAGGGTAGCGGGATAGTCAAAAACATTCAGTACTTC.

This clone was observed a handful of times. The chain recombines TRBV29-1 with TRBJ1-2; D unclear. CDR3 size: 9 residues. With 7 bases removed from V and 3 bases from J, the gap between germline ends came to 3 bases. Germline assignment: CDR1 SQVTM and CDR2 ANQGSEA. CDR3 sequence reads: CSEDYGYTF. In DNA, the CDR3 is TGCAGCGAGGACTATGGCTACACCTTC.

V is TRBV4-3 and J is TRBJ2-7; TRBD2 aligns across 13 bases. J was trimmed by 4 bases and V by 3 bases; bases with no gene match: 6. This CDR3 contains 16 residues. Germline V gene data show CDR1 as LGHNA and CDR2 as YSLEER. CDR3 nucleotide sequence: TGCGCCAGCAGCCACGGGACTAGCGGGGTAGGGTACGAGCAGTACTTC. Protein: CASSHGTSGVGYEQYF.

The J gene is TRBJ2-1, the V gene TRBV19; unclear D gene. The CDR3 length is 16 residues. The V end lost 1 base, the J end lost 0 bases, and 10 bases lay between the germline ends. Germline loops: CDR1 LNHDA, CDR2 SQIVND (reference sequence). The CDR3 here is CASSIVAPSSYNEQFF. The CDR3, as DNA: TGTGCCAGTAGTATAGTGGCCCCGAGCTCCTACAATGAGCAGTTCTTC. Using reference TRBV19 and TRBJ2-1 for the parts outside the CDR3, the full variable domain is DGGITQSPKYLFRKEGQNVTLSCEQNLNHDAMYWYRQDPGQGLRLIYYSQIVNDFQKGDIAEGYSVSREKKESFPLTVTSAQKNPTAFYLCASSIVAPSSYNEQFFGPGTRLTVL.

The chain couples TRBV7-2 to TRBJ2-5; 9 nucleotides agree with TRBD2. The J call is uncertain, as TRBJ2-7 better fits the DNA end. Per germline, CDR1 SGHTA and CDR2 FQGNSA. This CDR3 has 16 residues. The DNA of the CDR3 is TGTGCCAGCAGCTTAGTAAGGTTAGCGGGGGTATACGAGCAGTACTTC. Translating it yields CASSLVRLAGVYEQYF.

The chain combines TRBV7-8 with TRBJ1-3; D is uncertain. The length of the CDR3 is 16 residues. Trimming left V 2 bases short and J 1 base short, with 12 bases between. Germline CDR1 and CDR2: SGHVS and FQNEAQ. This CDR3 reads CASSLIDGESGNTIYF. As DNA, the CDR3 is TGTGCCAGCAGCTTAATAGATGGGGAATCTGGAAACACCATATATTTT.

This rearrangement joins TRBV9 to TRBJ2-1; TRBD2 agrees at 11 bases. Losses at the gene ends were 3 bases for V and 8 bases for J; bases not matched to a gene: 16. Per the germline V gene, CDR1 is SGDLS and CDR2 is YYNGEE. The CDR3 contains 18 residues. The CDR3: CASSAGDVTSGRLYEQFF. Written as DNA, the CDR3 is TGTGCCAGCAGCGCAGGGGATGTTACTAGCGGGAGACTCTATGAGCAGTTCTTC.

The rearrangement joins TRBV11-1 to TRBJ2-3; 10 positions match TRBD1. The CDR3 covers 18 residues. Trimming cost V 5 bases and J 0 bases; bases outside gene matches: 11. Germline V gene sequence: CDR1 SGHAT, CDR2 FQDESV (reference sequence). CDR3 in DNA: TGTGCCAGCAGCCACCTGATTCGGGACAGGGGAAGCACAGATACGCAGTATTTT. This translates into CASSHLIRDRGSTDTQYF.

This chain's CDR3 is CASSVRSIGEEETQYF. DNA of the CDR3: TGTGCCAGCAGTGTGAGGTCCATAGGGGAAGAAGAGACCCAGTACTTC. The genes are TRBV13 and TRBJ2-5; tentative D call: TRBD1 (5 bases). Trimming left V 6 bases short and J 3 bases short, with 20 bases between. CDR1 is PRHDT and CDR2 is FYEKMQ in the germline V gene (reference sequence). The CDR3 extends over 16 amino acids.

The V call is TRBV28, the J call TRBJ1-2; D unresolved. In germline, CDR1 is MDHEN, CDR2 SYDVKM. V was cut by 5 bases and J by 8 bases, with 6 bases left in between. The CDR3 has 10 residues. CDR3 nucleotide sequence: TGTGCCAGCAGTGCGTCCGGCTACACCTTC. Residues: CASSASGYTF.

This clone turned up a few times. The chain uses TRBV6-6 and TRBJ1-5; maybe TRBD1 (6 bases). CDR3 size: 16 residues. Deletions cut 5 bases from V and 5 bases from J, with 19 bases between. Germline-derived CDR1 and CDR2 are MNHNY and SVGAGI (reference sequence). Written as DNA, the CDR3 is TGTGCCAGCAGTCCCGGGACATCCACCTACTATCAGCCCCAGCATTTT. Its protein is CASSPGTSTYYQPQHF.

This clone was seen at least ten times. The chain recombines TRBV18 with TRBJ2-1; TRBD1 matches at 7 bases. Trimming removed 6 bases from V and 7 bases from J; junction bases left unmatched: 9. The CDR3 loop spans 14 amino acids. Germline CDR1 KGHSH, CDR2 LQKENI. CDR3 bases: TGTGCCAGCTCCCGTAGGGACAGTAGGAATGAGCAGTTCTTC. It codes for CASSRRDSRNEQFF.

The J gene is TRBJ2-5, the V gene TRBV6-5; 7 nucleotides match TRBD1. This CDR3 is built from 15 residues. Losses at the gene ends were 5 bases for V and 1 base for J; bases not matched to a gene: 7. Germline loops: CDR1 MNHEY, CDR2 SVGAGI. CDR3 loop: CASSTRGGSQETQYF. The CDR3 DNA is TGTGCCAGCAGTACCAGAGGGGGCTCCCAAGAGACCCAGTACTTC.

The J gene is TRBJ1-1, the V gene TRBV4-3, with 10 bases identical to TRBD1. With V trimmed by 2 bases and J by 4 bases, 4 bases remained unmatched. There are 15 residues in the CDR3. CDR1 and CDR2 from the germline V gene are LGHNA and YSLEER. CDR3 protein: CASSQKDRGFTEAFF. Written as DNA, the CDR3 is TGCGCCAGCAGCCAAAAGGACAGGGGGTTCACTGAAGCTTTCTTT.

The chain is built from TRBV9 and TRBJ1-1; weak D call: TRBD1 (5 bases). The germline CDR1 and CDR2 sequences are SGDLS and YYNGEE. The length of the CDR3 is 17 residues. With 2 bases removed from V and 4 bases from J, the gap between germline ends came to 21 bases. The CDR3 here is CASSVNRDRGRGTEAFF. The CDR3 nucleotides read TGTGCCAGCAGCGTCAACCGGGACCGCGGAAGGGGCACTGAAGCTTTCTTT.

This clone was detected once. This chain links TRBV7-2 with TRBJ2-1, with 12 bases matching TRBD2. V shed 4 bases and J 3 bases; nucleotides not matched to a gene: 1. The CDR3 has 15 residues. Per the germline V gene, CDR1 is SGHTA and CDR2 is FQGNSA. The CDR3 sequence is CASSSSGGGYNEQFF. CDR3 DNA sequence: TGTGCCAGCAGCTCTAGCGGGGGGGGCTACAATGAGCAGTTCTTC.